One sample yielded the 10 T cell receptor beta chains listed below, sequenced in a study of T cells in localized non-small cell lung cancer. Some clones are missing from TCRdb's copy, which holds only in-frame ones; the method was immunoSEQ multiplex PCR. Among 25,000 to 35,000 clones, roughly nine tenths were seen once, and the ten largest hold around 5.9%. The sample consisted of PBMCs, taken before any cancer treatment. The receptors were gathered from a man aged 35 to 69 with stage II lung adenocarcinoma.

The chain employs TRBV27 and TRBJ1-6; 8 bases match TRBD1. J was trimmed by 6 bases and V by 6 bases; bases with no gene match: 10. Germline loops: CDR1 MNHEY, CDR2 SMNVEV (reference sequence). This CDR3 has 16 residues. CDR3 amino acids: CASRVDRDRSNSPLHF. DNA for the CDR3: TGTGCCAGCAGGGTGGATAGGGACAGGTCTAATTCACCCCTCCACTTT.

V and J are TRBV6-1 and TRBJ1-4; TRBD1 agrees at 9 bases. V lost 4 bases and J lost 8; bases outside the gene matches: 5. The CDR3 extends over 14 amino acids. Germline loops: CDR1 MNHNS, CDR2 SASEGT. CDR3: CASSAGTGREKLFF. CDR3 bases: TGTGCCAGCAGTGCCGGGACAGGGAGGGAAAAACTGTTTTTT.

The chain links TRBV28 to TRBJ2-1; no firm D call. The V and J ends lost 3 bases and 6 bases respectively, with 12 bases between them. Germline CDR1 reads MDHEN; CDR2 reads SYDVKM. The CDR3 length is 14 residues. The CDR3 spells CASSFDRFGNEQFF. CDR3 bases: TGTGCCAGCAGTTTTGATCGATTCGGCAATGAGCAGTTCTTC.

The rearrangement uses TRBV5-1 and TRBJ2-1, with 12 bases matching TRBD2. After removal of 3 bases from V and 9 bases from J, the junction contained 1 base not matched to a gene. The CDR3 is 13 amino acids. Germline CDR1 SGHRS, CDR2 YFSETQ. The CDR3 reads CASSSTSGSEQFF. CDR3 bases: TGCGCCAGCAGCTCGACTAGCGGGAGTGAGCAGTTCTTC. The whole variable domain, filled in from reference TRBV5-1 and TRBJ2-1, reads KAGVTQTPRYLIKTRGQQVTLSCSPISGHRSVSWYQQTPGQGLQFLFEYFSETQRNKGNFPGRFSGRQFSNSRSEMNVSTLELGDSALYLCASSSTSGSEQFFGPGTRLTVL.

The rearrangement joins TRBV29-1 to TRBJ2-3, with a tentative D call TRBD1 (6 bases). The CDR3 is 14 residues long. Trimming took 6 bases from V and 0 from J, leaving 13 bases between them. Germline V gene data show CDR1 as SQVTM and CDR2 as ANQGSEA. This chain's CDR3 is CSVTGHRSTDTQYF. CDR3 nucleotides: TGCAGCGTAACGGGACACCGGAGCACAGATACGCAGTATTTT.

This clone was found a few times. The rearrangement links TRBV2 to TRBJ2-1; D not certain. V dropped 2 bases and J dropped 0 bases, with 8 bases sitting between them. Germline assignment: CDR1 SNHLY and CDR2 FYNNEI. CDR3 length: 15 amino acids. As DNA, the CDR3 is TGTGCCAGCAGTGAACCACCAGGCTCCTACAATGAGCAGTTCTTC. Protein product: CASSEPPGSYNEQFF. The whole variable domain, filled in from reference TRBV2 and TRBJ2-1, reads EPEVTQTPSHQVTQMGQEVILRCVPISNHLYFYWYRQILGQKVEFLVSFYNNEISEKSEIFDDQFSVERPDGSNFTLKIRSTKLEDSAMYFCASSEPPGSYNEQFFGPGTRLTVL.

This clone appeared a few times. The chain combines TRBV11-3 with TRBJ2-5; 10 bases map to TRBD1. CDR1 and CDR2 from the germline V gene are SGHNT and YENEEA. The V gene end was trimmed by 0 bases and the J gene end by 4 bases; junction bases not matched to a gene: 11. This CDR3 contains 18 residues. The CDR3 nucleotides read TGTGCCAGCAGCTTAGACTGGGACAGGGGTTCCGCCTTAGAGACCCAGTACTTC. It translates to CASSLDWDRGSALETQYF.

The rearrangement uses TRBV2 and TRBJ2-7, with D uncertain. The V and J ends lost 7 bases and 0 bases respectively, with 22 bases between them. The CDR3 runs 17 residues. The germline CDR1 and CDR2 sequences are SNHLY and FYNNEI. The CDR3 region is CASKILGGGLSSYEQYF. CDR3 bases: TGTGCCAGCAAAATCCTCGGCGGTGGGTTGAGCTCCTACGAGCAGTACTTC.

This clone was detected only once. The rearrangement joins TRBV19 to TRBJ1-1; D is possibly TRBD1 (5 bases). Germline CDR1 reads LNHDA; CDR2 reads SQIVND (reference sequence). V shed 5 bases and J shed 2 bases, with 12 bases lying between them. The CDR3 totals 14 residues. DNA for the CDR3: TGTGCCAGTAGTCTGACGACAGACAACACTGAAGCTTTCTTT. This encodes CASSLTTDNTEAFF.

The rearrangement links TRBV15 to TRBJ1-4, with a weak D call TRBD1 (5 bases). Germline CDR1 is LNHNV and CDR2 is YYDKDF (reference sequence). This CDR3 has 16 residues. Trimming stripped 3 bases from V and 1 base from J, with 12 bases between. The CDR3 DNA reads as TGTGCCACCAGCAGGATGGGGGGAGGAACTAATGAAAAACTGTTTTTT. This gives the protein CATSRMGGGTNEKLFF.